The clone carrying this T cell receptor beta chain was seen a few times. The data originate from a study of blood T cell repertoires in COVID-19. Study overall: Samples taken during acute and convalescent COVID-19 were collected in the United States, Italy and Spain. PBMCs, B-cell-depleted T cells, or T cells provided the cDNA or gDNA that made up the material.

Germline CDR1 reads SGHKS; CDR2 reads YYEKEE (reference sequence). The length of the CDR3 is 15 residues. V shed 4 bases and J shed 3 bases, with 14 bases lying between them. Study processing details: Estimates of nucleated cell counts were drawn from the amplification of reference gene primers. TCRdb's copy holds only in-frame clones and misses some; the assay was immunoSEQ multiplex PCR. D and trimming were read from the DNA, whereas the V and J calls and clone size are those reported in that table. The repertoire holds about 160,000 clones, around 84% seen once, with roughly 7% in the top ten. Sequencing was carried out using peripheral blood. This chain links TRBV5-5 with TRBJ2-1, with TRBD1 as a possible D gene (6 bases). This receptor was taken from a man aged 50-59 years with active or convalescent COVID-19. The CDR3 DNA reads as TGTGCCAGCAGCCCCCTTGGGACATACTACAATGAGCAGTTCTTC. This gives the protein CASSPLGTYYNEQFF.